Presented here are 7 T cell receptor beta chains from one specimen sequenced in a study of blood T cell repertoires in COVID-19. Sequenced by immunoSEQ multiplex PCR; TCRdb stores in-frame clones only, minus some. The sample contains 75,000 to 90,000 clones, about four fifths of which appear only once. Sequencing was done on a sample of peripheral blood. The receptors were sampled from a woman aged 40 to 50 with active or convalescent COVID-19.

The chain recombines TRBV4-2 with TRBJ2-7, with TRBD2 matching over 8 bases. The CDR3 loop spans 15 amino acids. J was trimmed by 0 bases and V by 1 base; bases with no gene match: 2. CDR1 and CDR2 from the germline V gene are LGHNA and YNFKEQ. The CDR3 DNA reads TGTGCCAGCAGCCAAGTTAGCGGGAACTCCTACGAGCAGTACTTC. It yields the protein CASSQVSGNSYEQYF.

The rearrangement links TRBV11-1 to TRBJ2-5; D might be TRBD1 (5 bases). The CDR3 has 15 amino acids. Germline CDR1 reads SGHAT; CDR2 reads FQDESV (reference sequence). The ends were cut back, 5 bases at V and 4 bases at J, with 17 bases in the middle. The CDR3 protein is CASSPRALLGETQYF. The CDR3 DNA sequence: TGTGCCAGCAGCCCCAGGGCCTTGTTGGGAGAGACCCAGTACTTC.

At least ten counts were recorded for this clone. The same CDR3 is also encoded by other DNA sequences in this sample. The chain joins TRBV9 to TRBJ2-3; the match to TRBD1 covers 10 bases. The CDR3 has 15 amino acids. Per germline, CDR1 SGDLS and CDR2 YYNGEE. The ends lost 2 bases at V and 8 bases at J; junction bases unmatched: 8. This CDR3 is CASSVSGQGTFTQYF. CDR3 DNA: TGTGCCAGCAGCGTGTCGGGACAGGGGACGTTTACGCAGTATTTT.

The rearrangement uses TRBV9 and TRBJ2-7; TRBD1 aligns across 8 bases. In germline, CDR1 is SGDLS, CDR2 YYNGEE. The V and J ends lost 2 bases and 3 bases, in that order; junction bases with no gene match: 4. The CDR3 contains 14 residues. The CDR3 DNA sequence: TGTGCCAGCAGCGTCTCCGGGACAGGCTACGAGCAGTACTTC. Translated: CASSVSGTGYEQYF.

The chain recombines TRBV11-2 with TRBJ2-7; 8 nucleotides match TRBD2. This CDR3 spans 15 amino acids. Trimming at V came to 2 bases and at J to 2 bases, leaving 5 bases not matched to a gene. Looked up from germline, CDR1 is SGHAT and CDR2 is FQNNGV. This chain's CDR3 is CASSLWGSGTYEQYF. The CDR3 coding sequence is TGTGCCAGCAGCTTATGGGGTAGCGGGACCTACGAGCAGTACTTC.

The gene calls are TRBV19 and TRBJ2-3; D not certain. CDR3 size: 15 residues. CDR1 and CDR2 from the germline V gene are LNHDA and SQIVND (reference sequence). Deletions cut 3 bases from V and 6 bases from J, with 16 bases between. The CDR3 DNA is TGTGCCAGTAGTATTCAACGGTCCCTTGTGGATACGCAGTATTTT. This gives the protein CASSIQRSLVDTQYF.

V and J are TRBV2 and TRBJ1-1; D is possibly TRBD1 (5 bases). Looked up from germline, CDR1 is SNHLY and CDR2 is FYNNEI. The CDR3 contains 13 residues. Trimming stripped 2 bases from V and 4 bases from J, with 8 bases between. The CDR3 bases are TGTGCCAGCAGTGAACCAGGGCCCACTGAAGCTTTCTTT. Translation gives CASSEPGPTEAFF.